Listed below are T cell receptor beta chains from one sample, sequenced in a study of T cell clonotyping in hematopoietic cell transplantation. The assay was immunoSEQ multiplex PCR, and TCRdb's table has in-frame clones only and misses some. This repertoire shows 4,000 to 6,500 clones, roughly 90% found once; its top ten account for 20% to 30%. This specimen was peripheral blood mononuclear cells, taken 100 days after allogeneic stem cell transplant. These receptors were taken from a male patient aged 70-85 years who had an allogeneic stem cell transplant from an unrelated donor, so T cells may come from the graft donor. Some clones in this sample may be carry-over from other donors' samples. The CDR3 runs from the conserved cysteine through the conserved F or W. Each record gives: J gene, D gene, clone size, V gene, CDR3 protein, CDR3 DNA. A D gene is named only where the DNA matches it firmly. The listing skips clone size in some rows; elsewhere it reads once, few, many or a size class.

TRBJ1-5 | - | - | TRBV28 | CASSLSPGGRDQPQHF | TGTGCCAGCAGTTTAAGCCCTGGAGGCCGGGATCAGCCCCAGCATTTT
TRBJ2-3 | - | few | TRBV7-7 | CASSLTMADTQYF | TGTGCCAGCAGCTTAACTATGGCAGATACGCAGTATTTT
TRBJ2-7 | TRBD2 | - | TRBV27 | CASSLSGSGDYEQYF | TGTGCCAGCAGTTTATCGGGTAGCGGGGACTACGAGCAGTACTTC
TRBJ2-7 | TRBD1 | - | TRBV30 | CAWSVLGQGYEQYF | TGTGCCTGGAGTGTCTTGGGACAGGGCTACGAGCAGTACTTC
TRBJ2-7 | TRBD2 | - | TRBV4-2 | CASSQDGTGGPVYEQYF | TGTGCCAGCAGCCAAGATGGAACGGGAGGGCCGGTATACGAGCAGTACTTC
TRBJ2-5 | TRBD1 | - | TRBV5-4 | CASSSRTGGQETQYF | TGTGCCAGCAGCTCGAGGACAGGGGGCCAAGAGACCCAGTACTTC
TRBJ2-3 | TRBD2 | - | TRBV9 | CASSELAGGPSDTQYF | TGTGCCAGCAGCGAATTAGCGGGAGGGCCCTCAGATACGCAGTATTTT
TRBJ2-7 | TRBD1 | - | TRBV28 | CASSPYPGQGSYEQYF | TGTGCCAGCAGCCCCTACCCGGGACAGGGGTCCTACGAGCAGTACTTC
TRBJ1-5 | - | few | TRBV10-3 | CAIRGYSNQPQHF | TGTGCCATCAGGGGGTACAGCAATCAGCCCCAGCATTTT
TRBJ2-7 | - | - | TRBV6-5 | CATHSDEQYF | TGTGCCACCCATTCAGACGAGCAGTACTTC
TRBJ1-5 | - | once | TRBV28 | CASNFFSSQPQHF | TGTGCCAGCAACTTTTTCTCGAGTCAGCCCCAGCATTTT
TRBJ2-7 | TRBD2 | - | TRBV11-2 | CASRPRAGGSDEQYF | TGTGCCAGCAGACCACGAGCGGGAGGAAGCGACGAGCAGTACTTC
TRBJ2-2 | - | - | TRBV4-1 | CASSQDSDRWSIRNTGELFF | TGCGCCAGCAGCCAAGATAGCGACCGATGGAGCATCAGGAACACCGGGGAGCTGTTTTTT
TRBJ1-1 | - | - | TRBV11-1 | CASSLAPTGGNTEAFF | TGTGCCAGCAGCTTAGCCCCCACGGGTGGGAACACTGAAGCTTTCTTT
TRBJ2-1 | TRBD2 | - | TRBV28 | CASRRAGTYNEQFF | TGTGCCAGCCGCAGAGCGGGGACCTACAATGAGCAGTTCTTC
TRBJ1-1 | - | - | TRBV7-9 | CASRFDPNTEAFF | TGTGCCAGCAGATTTGACCCGAACACTGAAGCTTTCTTT
TRBJ2-7 | - | - | TRBV7-6 | CASSLASTAYEQYF | TGTGCCAGCAGCTTAGCTTCTACGGCCTACGAGCAGTACTTC
TRBJ2-7 | - | - | TRBV5-4 | CASSPGDPFYEQYF | TGTGCCAGCAGCCCGGGGGACCCCTTCTACGAGCAGTACTTC
TRBJ2-7 | TRBD2 | - | TRBV28 | CASSLGLWREEFYEQYF | TGTGCCAGCAGTTTAGGGTTGTGGCGGGAGGAATTCTACGAGCAGTACTTC
TRBJ1-1 | TRBD1 | - | TRBV6-5 | CASSYLPGQGVPEAFF | TGTGCCAGCAGTTACTTACCGGGACAGGGGGTCCCTGAAGCTTTCTTT
TRBJ2-5 | - | - | TRBV28 | CASWDPNGETQYF | TGTGCCAGCTGGGACCCAAACGGGGAGACCCAGTACTTC
TRBJ2-2 | TRBD2 | - | TRBV2 | CASSELAANTGELFF | TGTGCCAGCAGTGAACTAGCGGCGAACACCGGGGAGCTGTTTTTT
TRBJ2-2 | TRBD2 | - | TRBV5-1 | CASSDRERLAGESGELFF | TGCGCCAGCTCCGATCGCGAAAGACTAGCGGGAGAATCCGGGGAGCTGTTTTTT
TRBJ2-3 | TRBD1 | - | TRBV29-1 | CSGTGTDTDTQYF | TGCAGCGGCACCGGGACAGACACAGATACGCAGTATTTT
TRBJ1-5 | - | - | TRBV28 | CASSKLTSHQPQHF | TGTGCCAGCAGCAAATTGACATCCCATCAGCCCCAGCATTTT
TRBJ2-1 | TRBD1 | - | TRBV19 | CASSDRGRVNEQFF | TGTGCCAGTAGCGACAGGGGGCGGGTGAATGAGCAGTTCTTC
TRBJ2-7 | TRBD2 | - | TRBV6-5 | CASGLAGSYEQYF | TGTGCCAGCGGACTAGCGGGCTCCTACGAGCAGTACTTC
TRBJ1-2 | - | - | TRBV10-3 | CAISGRENYGYTF | TGTGCCATCAGTGGCAGGGAGAACTATGGCTACACCTTC
TRBJ2-7 | - | - | TRBV4-3 | CASSQTWSSYEQYF | TGCGCCAGCAGCCAAACCTGGAGCTCCTACGAGCAGTACTTC